One sample yielded the 22 T cell receptor beta chains listed below, sequenced in a study of siplizumab effects on memory and regulatory T cells. TCRdb's table, derived via immunoSEQ multiplex PCR, lists solely in-frame clones and lacks some. Of around 72,000 clones in the sample, roughly 89% were seen once. Sequencing was carried out using CD8+ T cells sorted from blood. These receptor sequences come from a human donor in good health.

The V gene is TRBV15, the J gene TRBJ2-3; D uncertain. The CDR3 runs 13 residues. Germline V lookup: CDR1 LNHNV, CDR2 YYDKDF (reference sequence). Trimming pared 3 bases from V and 4 bases from J, leaving 8 bases between. CDR3 bases: TGTGCCACCAGCAGCCTAAGATCAGATACGCAGTATTTT. As protein: CATSSLRSDTQYF.

The V gene is TRBV5-6, the J gene TRBJ2-1, with 8 bases that match TRBD1. Germline trimming cut 3 bases from V and 5 bases from J; bases unmatched to any gene: 7. The CDR3 spans 15 residues. Germline V gene data show CDR1 as SGHDT and CDR2 as YYEEEE. The chain's CDR3 is CASSYGQGGHNEQFF. For the CDR3, the DNA is TGTGCCAGCAGCTATGGACAGGGAGGCCACAATGAGCAGTTCTTC.

V and J are TRBV11-3 and TRBJ2-7, with 8 bases identical to TRBD2. The V gene end was trimmed by 2 bases and the J gene end by 5 bases; junction bases not matched to a gene: 8. This CDR3 comprises 15 residues. The germline V gene encodes CDR1 SGHNT and CDR2 YENEEA. CDR3: CASSLRAGDFHEQYF. In nucleotides, the CDR3 is TGTGCCAGCAGCTTACGAGCGGGAGATTTCCACGAGCAGTACTTC.

J is TRBJ1-5 and V is TRBV4-2; D not certain. Germline values: CDR1 LGHNA, CDR2 YNFKEQ. Trimming shortened V by 1 base and J by 7 bases, and 5 bases separated the two germline ends. This CDR3 is built from 12 residues. The CDR3 sequence is CASSQGSQPQHF. The CDR3 region has the DNA TGTGCCAGCAGCCAAGGGAGCCAGCCCCAGCATTTT.

The rearrangement joins TRBV14 to TRBJ2-1, with D unclear. This CDR3 has 15 amino acids. The germline CDR1 and CDR2 sequences are SGHDN and FVKESK. Trimming removed 1 base at V and 10 bases at J, with 17 bases between. CDR3 amino acids: CASSQADAFLGEQFF. The CDR3 bases are TGTGCCAGCAGCCAAGCAGATGCCTTCTTAGGGGAGCAGTTCTTC.

The gene calls are TRBV19 and TRBJ1-1; D uncertain. Trimming left V 7 bases short and J 6 bases short, with 9 bases between. Germline V gene sequence: CDR1 LNHDA, CDR2 SQIVND (reference sequence). This CDR3 contains 11 residues. The CDR3 DNA reads TGTGCCAGTACCCAGGTAGCTGAAGCTTTCTTT. As protein: CASTQVAEAFF. Supplemented by reference TRBV19 and TRBJ1-1, the full variable domain reads DGGITQSPKYLFRKEGQNVTLSCEQNLNHDAMYWYRQDPGQGLRLIYYSQIVNDFQKGDIAEGYSVSREKKESFPLTVTSAQKNPTAFYLCASTQVAEAFFGQGTRLTVV.

The V call is TRBV25-1, the J call TRBJ2-7; D gene uncertain. The CDR3 is 11 amino acids. V was clipped by 2 bases and J by 6 bases, with 5 bases between them. CDR1 MGHDK and CDR2 SYGVNS come from the germline V gene. The CDR3 bases are TGTGCCAGCAGTGAAGGATTCGAGCAGTACTTC. Translating it yields CASSEGFEQYF.

Written as DNA, the CDR3 is TGTGCCAGCAGCAAACAGGGTCTAAGGTTTACCGGGGAGCTGTTTTTT. The encoded protein is CASSKQGLRFTGELFF. The J gene is TRBJ2-2, the V gene TRBV21-1; the listed D gene, TRBD1, was not tested against the DNA. TRBV21-1 is tagged as a pseudogene. The CDR3 covers 16 residues.

The chain joins TRBV2 to TRBJ2-1; TRBD2 is a possible D gene (6 bases). The V gene lost 6 bases and the J gene lost 0 bases, with 12 bases spanning the gap. The CDR3 is 15 amino acids. Germline V gives CDR1 SNHLY, CDR2 FYNNEI. The CDR3 DNA reads TGTGCCAGCAGGGGGGACTCCAGCTCCTACAATGAGCAGTTCTTC. It specifies CASRGDSSSYNEQFF.

The chain recombines TRBV27 with TRBJ2-1; 12 nucleotides align to TRBD1. The CDR3 extends over 14 amino acids. V dropped 2 bases and J dropped 9; count of bases not matched to a gene: 2. Germline CDR1 is MNHEY and CDR2 is SMNVEV (reference sequence). As DNA, the CDR3 is TGTGCCAGCAGTTTAGGGACAGGGGGCTCTGAGCAGTTCTTC. Residues: CASSLGTGGSEQFF.

The V and J genes are TRBV7-9 and TRBJ2-3, with 8 bases aligning to TRBD2. Germline lookup yields CDR1 SEHNR and CDR2 FQNEAQ (reference sequence). V was pared by 9 bases and J by 4 bases, with 15 bases of the junction left unmatched. This CDR3 is 16 amino acids long. The CDR3 nucleotides are TGTGCCAGTACCCGGTCGGGACTAGAGGCAGCAGATACGCAGTATTTT. This codes for CASTRSGLEAADTQYF. Based on the CDR3 plus reference TRBV7-9 and TRBJ2-3, the full variable domain is DTGVSQNPRHKITKRGQNVTFRCDPISEHNRLYWYRQTLGQGPEFLTYFQNEAQLEKSRLLSDRFSAERPKGSFSTLEIQRTEQGDSAMYLCASTRSGLEAADTQYFGPGTRLTVL.

This chain connects TRBV5-4 to TRBJ2-7, with 10 positions matching TRBD2. Germline V gene data show CDR1 as SGHNT and CDR2 as YYREEE (reference sequence). Trimming cost V 2 bases and J 6 bases; bases outside gene matches: 8. The CDR3 runs to 15 residues. In DNA form, the CDR3 reads TGTGCCAGCAGCTTCTTCGCTAGCGGGAGCGGCGAGCAGTACTTC. Encoded protein: CASSFFASGSGEQYF.

V gene TRBV7-9 combines with J gene TRBJ2-7; D not resolved. The germline V and J ends were trimmed by 3 bases and 5 bases, with 5 bases remaining between them. The CDR3 runs 11 residues. Germline lookup yields CDR1 SEHNR and CDR2 FQNEAQ (reference sequence). CDR3 loop: CASSFLDEQYF. The CDR3 region has the DNA TGTGCCAGCAGCTTCTTGGACGAGCAGTACTTC.

This chain uses TRBV19 with TRBJ2-1; D gene unclear. With 3 bases removed from V and 10 bases from J, the gap between germline ends came to 13 bases. The germline CDR1 and CDR2 sequences are LNHDA and SQIVND (reference sequence). CDR3 length: 13 amino acids. CDR3 sequence reads: CASSIFANVEQFF. CDR3 DNA sequence: TGTGCCAGTAGTATCTTCGCTAATGTCGAGCAGTTCTTC.

This sequence joins TRBV6-1 and TRBJ1-1, with TRBD1 as a possible D gene (5 bases). The CDR3 totals 15 residues. The germline CDR1 and CDR2 sequences are MNHNS and SASEGT. V was clipped by 4 bases and J by 0 bases, with 12 bases between them. This CDR3 is CASSATATMNTEAFF. The CDR3, as DNA: TGTGCCAGCAGTGCGACAGCCACTATGAACACTGAAGCTTTCTTT.

The rearrangement uses TRBV19 and TRBJ2-7; 7 nucleotides agree with TRBD1. Germline V gene lookup returns CDR1 LNHDA and CDR2 SQIVND (reference sequence). CDR3 length equals 15 residues. V shed 1 base and J 6 bases; nucleotides not matched to a gene: 9. The CDR3 nucleotides read TGTGCCAGTAGTATAGGTACAGGGGAAATGGCCGAGCAGTACTTC. Residues: CASSIGTGEMAEQYF. The whole variable domain, filled in from reference TRBV19 and TRBJ2-7, reads DGGITQSPKYLFRKEGQNVTLSCEQNLNHDAMYWYRQDPGQGLRLIYYSQIVNDFQKGDIAEGYSVSREKKESFPLTVTSAQKNPTAFYLCASSIGTGEMAEQYFGPGTRLTVT.

The chain links TRBV6-1 to TRBJ1-1; the D is unclear. The CDR3 runs 14 residues. CDR1 is MNHNS and CDR2 is SASEGT in the germline V gene. Between the trimmed V and J ends, which lost 0 bases and 1 base, there was a span of 6 bases. The CDR3 DNA reads as TGTGCCAGCAGTGAAGCTCGGCGGAACACTGAAGCTTTCTTT. As protein: CASSEARRNTEAFF.

J is TRBJ2-2 and V is TRBV4-1; D not certain. Germline V gives CDR1 MGHRA, CDR2 YSYEKL. The length of the CDR3 is 13 residues. V lost 3 bases and J 2 bases, leaving 4 bases between the germline ends. The DNA for the CDR3 is TGCGCCAGCAGCCAGTTAAACACCGGGGAGCTGTTTTTT. It yields the protein CASSQLNTGELFF.

The chain carries TRBV4-2 and TRBJ2-3; D gene uncertain. Between the trimmed V and J ends, which lost 0 bases and 1 base, there was a span of 11 bases. From germline, CDR1 is LGHNA and CDR2 YNFKEQ. The CDR3 has 16 amino acids. CDR3 sequence reads: CASSQDPSMGTDTQYF. CDR3 coding DNA: TGTGCCAGCAGCCAAGATCCCAGTATGGGCACAGATACGCAGTATTTT.

The chain combines TRBV7-9 with TRBJ2-1; a possible D gene is TRBD2 (6 bases). Trimming left V 5 bases short and J 9 bases short, with 17 bases between. Germline V gene lookup returns CDR1 SEHNR and CDR2 FQNEAQ (reference sequence). The CDR3 totals 14 residues. CDR3 coding DNA: TGTGCCAGCAGCAACCCGGGGGAAAACCTTGAGCAGTTCTTC. It specifies CASSNPGENLEQFF.

CDR3 sequence reads: CASSSFGRPVTEAFF. CDR3 DNA sequence: TGTGCCAGCAGCTCATTCGGGAGGCCGGTCACTGAAGCTTTCTTT. V is TRBV6-5 and J is TRBJ1-1; D remains unclear. Germline V lookup: CDR1 MNHEY, CDR2 SVGAGI. V lost 6 bases to trimming and J lost 4 bases, with 18 bases between them. CDR3 length: 15 residues.

The chain carries TRBV13 and TRBJ2-3; D gene unclear. The CDR3 has 13 residues. CDR1 and CDR2 from the germline V gene are PRHDT and FYEKMQ (reference sequence). The V and J ends lost 1 base and 4 bases respectively, with 6 bases between them. The CDR3 DNA is TGTGCCAGCAGCTTAGCGGTTCCAGATACGCAGTATTTT. Its protein is CASSLAVPDTQYF.